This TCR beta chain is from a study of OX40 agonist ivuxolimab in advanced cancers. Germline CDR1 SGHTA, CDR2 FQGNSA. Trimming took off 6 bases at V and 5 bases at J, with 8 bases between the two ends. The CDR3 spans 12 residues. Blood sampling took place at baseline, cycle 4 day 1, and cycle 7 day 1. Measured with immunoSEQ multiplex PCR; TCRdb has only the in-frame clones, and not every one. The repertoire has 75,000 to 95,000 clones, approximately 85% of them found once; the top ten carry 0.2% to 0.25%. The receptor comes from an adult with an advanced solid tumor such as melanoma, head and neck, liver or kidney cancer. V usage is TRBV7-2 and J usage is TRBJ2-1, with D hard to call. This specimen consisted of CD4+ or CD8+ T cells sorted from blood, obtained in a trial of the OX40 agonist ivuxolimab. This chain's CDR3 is CASSYYHNEQFF. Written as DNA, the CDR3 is TGTGCCAGCAGTTACTACCACAATGAGCAGTTCTTC.